Listed below are T cell receptor beta chains from one sample, sequenced in a study of PD-1 blockade in classical Hodgkin lymphoma. Generated by immunoSEQ multiplex PCR, the TCRdb table keeps only in-frame clones and is missing some. Among fewer than 30,000 clones listed, 88% were seen once. The sequencing here drew on CD8+ T cells from blood, taken at baseline. These receptors were taken from a human donor with classical Hodgkin lymphoma. The conserved cysteine and the conserved F or W are not part of the CDR3 here.

V: TRBV9; J: TRBJ2-7; CDR3: ASSAERGISYEQY
V: TRBV27; J: TRBJ2-7; CDR3: ASSLSPPGREQY
V: TRBV10-3; J: TRBJ1-5; CDR3: AISESSGQGGNQPQH
V: TRBV9; J: TRBJ1-1; CDR3: ASSQGYTEAF
V: TRBV27; J: TRBJ2-1; CDR3: ASSLLAGAGNEQF
V: TRBV27; J: TRBJ2-3; CDR3: ASSRTGGRSDTQY
V: TRBV7-6; J: TRBJ2-7; CDR3: ASSLADGTYEQY
V: TRBV4-1; J: TRBJ2-1; CDR3: ASSLRSEQF
V: TRBV9; J: TRBJ2-2; CDR3: ASSVDTPGELF
V: TRBV4-2; J: TRBJ2-1; CDR3: ASSQDGPNEQF
V: TRBV5-1; J: TRBJ1-1; CDR3: ASSLNRVGPNTEAF
V: TRBV5-5; J: TRBJ1-5; CDR3: ASSLRPGQEEDSNQPQH
V: TRBV6-1; J: TRBJ1-4; CDR3: ASSEALLFRVSIEKLF
V: TRBV28; J: TRBJ2-7; CDR3: ASSLEDNHPYEQY
V: TRBV7-2; J: TRBJ2-7; CDR3: ASSLLGTAYEQY
V: TRBV11-2; J: TRBJ1-4; CDR3: ASSLDSAEKLF
V: TRBV4-1; J: TRBJ2-3; CDR3: ASSQELATDTDTQY
V: TRBV28; J: TRBJ2-7; CDR3: ASSLSGTSGSFEQY
V: TRBV2; J: TRBJ2-7; CDR3: ASITRAGEQY
V: TRBV5-4; J: TRBJ2-7; CDR3: ASSHGTGAYEQY
V: TRBV6-1; J: TRBJ2-1; CDR3: ASTVGGLANEQF
V: TRBV29-1; J: TRBJ2-3; CDR3: SVLNSWAGAPDTQY
V: TRBV9; J: TRBJ2-2; CDR3: ASKGRELF
V: TRBV9; J: TRBJ2-2; CDR3: ASSGGAGELF
V: TRBV28; J: TRBJ1-5; CDR3: ASSRLGQGHQPQH
V: TRBV29-1; J: TRBJ2-2; CDR3: SVEGGRGLPTGELF
V: TRBV19; J: TRBJ2-1; CDR3: ASSIGLAGYNEQF
V: TRBV2; J: TRBJ2-7; CDR3: ASSDGWGDRVGFGEQY
V: TRBV18; J: TRBJ2-7; CDR3: ASSPGQEIYEQY
V: TRBV27; J: TRBJ2-3; CDR3: ASLWRAGLTDTQY
V: TRBV28; J: TRBJ2-7; CDR3: ASSFRGDQY
V: TRBV7-3; J: TRBJ2-3; CDR3: ASSLGLAGDDGSTDTQY
V: TRBV5-1; J: TRBJ2-5; CDR3: ASSRNPQGPETQY
V: TRBV27; J: TRBJ2-7; CDR3: ASRGALQGYEQY
V: TRBV6-4; J: TRBJ1-1; CDR3: ASSDSETVGWTEAF
V: TRBV7-9; J: TRBJ2-7; CDR3: ASSGQGTPYEQY
V: TRBV7-6; J: TRBJ2-1; CDR3: ASSTRYNEQF
V: TRBV13; J: TRBJ2-2; CDR3: ASSSRDPYTGELF
V: TRBV5-8; J: TRBJ2-7; CDR3: ASSIGTGGPRNEQY
V: TRBV6-5; J: TRBJ2-5; CDR3: ASSYSRMETQY
V: TRBV27; J: TRBJ2-1; CDR3: ASSFGGNEQF
V: TRBV5-6; J: TRBJ2-7; CDR3: ASSLGGPTPSFEQY
V: TRBV30; J: TRBJ1-2; CDR3: AWSVGPTANYGYT